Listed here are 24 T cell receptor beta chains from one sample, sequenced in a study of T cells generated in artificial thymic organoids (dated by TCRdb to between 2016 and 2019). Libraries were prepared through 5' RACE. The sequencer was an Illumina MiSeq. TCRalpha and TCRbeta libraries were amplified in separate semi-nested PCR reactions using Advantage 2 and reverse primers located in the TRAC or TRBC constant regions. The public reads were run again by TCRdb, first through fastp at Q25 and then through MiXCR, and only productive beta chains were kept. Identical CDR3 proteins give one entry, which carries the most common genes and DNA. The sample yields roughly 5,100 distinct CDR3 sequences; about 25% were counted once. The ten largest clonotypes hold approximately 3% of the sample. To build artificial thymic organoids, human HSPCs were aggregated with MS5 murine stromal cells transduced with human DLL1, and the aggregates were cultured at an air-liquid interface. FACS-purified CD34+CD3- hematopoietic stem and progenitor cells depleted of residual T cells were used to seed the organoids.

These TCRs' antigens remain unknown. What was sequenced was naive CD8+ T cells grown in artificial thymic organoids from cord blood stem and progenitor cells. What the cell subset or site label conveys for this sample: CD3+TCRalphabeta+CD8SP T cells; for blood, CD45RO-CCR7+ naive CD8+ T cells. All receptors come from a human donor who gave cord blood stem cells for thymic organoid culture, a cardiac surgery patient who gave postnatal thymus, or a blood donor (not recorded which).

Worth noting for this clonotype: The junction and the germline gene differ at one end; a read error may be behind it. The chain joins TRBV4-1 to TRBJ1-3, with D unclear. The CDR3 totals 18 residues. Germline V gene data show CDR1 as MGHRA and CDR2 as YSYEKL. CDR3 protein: CASIQEAPRPRNGNTIYF. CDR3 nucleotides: TGCGCCAGCATCCAAGAAGCCCCCCGGCCTCGGAACGGAAACACCATATATTTT.

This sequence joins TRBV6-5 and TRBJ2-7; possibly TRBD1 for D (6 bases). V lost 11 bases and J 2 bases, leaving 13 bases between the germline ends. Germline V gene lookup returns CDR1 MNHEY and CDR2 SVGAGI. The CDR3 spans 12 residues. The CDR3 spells CAAQGSPYEQYF. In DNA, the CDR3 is TGTGCCGCCCAGGGGTCCCCCTACGAGCAGTACTTC.

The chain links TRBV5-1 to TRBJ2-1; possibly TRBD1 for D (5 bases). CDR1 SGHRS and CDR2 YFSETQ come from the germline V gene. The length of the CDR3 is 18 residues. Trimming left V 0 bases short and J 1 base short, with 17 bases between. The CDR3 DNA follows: TGCGCCAGCAGCTTGGTAACAGGCGGATCACGGTCCTACAATGAGCAGTTCTTC. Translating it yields CASSLVTGGSRSYNEQFF.

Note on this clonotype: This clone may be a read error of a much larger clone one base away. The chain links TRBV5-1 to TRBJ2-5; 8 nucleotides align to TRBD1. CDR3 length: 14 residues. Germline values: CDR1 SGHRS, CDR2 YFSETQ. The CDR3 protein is CASSPGQGEVTQHF. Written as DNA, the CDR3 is TGCGCCAGCAGCCCTGGACAGGGCGAAGTGACCCAGCACTTC.

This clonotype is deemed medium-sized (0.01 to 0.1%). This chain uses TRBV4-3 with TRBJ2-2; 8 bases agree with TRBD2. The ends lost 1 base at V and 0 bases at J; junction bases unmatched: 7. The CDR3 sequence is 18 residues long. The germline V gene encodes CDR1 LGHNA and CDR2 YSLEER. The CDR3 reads CASSQVRGSGANTGELFF. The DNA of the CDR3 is TGCGCCAGCAGCCAAGTCCGAGGTAGCGGGGCGAACACCGGGGAGCTGTTTTTT.

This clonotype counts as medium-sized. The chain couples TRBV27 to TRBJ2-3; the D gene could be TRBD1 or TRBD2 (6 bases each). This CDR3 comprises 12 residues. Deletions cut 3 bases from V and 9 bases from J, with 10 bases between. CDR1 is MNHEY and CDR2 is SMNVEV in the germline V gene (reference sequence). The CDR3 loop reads CASSFQGRTQYF. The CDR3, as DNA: TGTGCCAGCAGTTTTCAGGGGAGGACGCAGTATTTT.

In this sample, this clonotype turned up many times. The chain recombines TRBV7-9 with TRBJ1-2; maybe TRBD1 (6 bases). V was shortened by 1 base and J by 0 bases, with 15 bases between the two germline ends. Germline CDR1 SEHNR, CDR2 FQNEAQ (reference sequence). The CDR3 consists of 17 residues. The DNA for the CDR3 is TGTGCCAGCAGCTTAGGGATTGTGACAGGAACTAACTATGGCTACACCTTC. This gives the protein CASSLGIVTGTNYGYTF.

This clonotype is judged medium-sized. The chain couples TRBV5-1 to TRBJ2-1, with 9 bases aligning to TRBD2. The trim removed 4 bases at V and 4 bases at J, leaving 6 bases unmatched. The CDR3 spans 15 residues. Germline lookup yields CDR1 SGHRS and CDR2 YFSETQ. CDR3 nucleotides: TGCGCCAGCAGCCCAGGACTAGCGCAGTACAATGAGCAGTTCTTC. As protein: CASSPGLAQYNEQFF.

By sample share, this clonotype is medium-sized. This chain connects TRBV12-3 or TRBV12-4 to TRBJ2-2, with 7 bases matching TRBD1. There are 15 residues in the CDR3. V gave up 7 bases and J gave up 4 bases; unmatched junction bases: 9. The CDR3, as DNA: TGTGCCAGCACCCTGTTAGGGGGCGGCACCGGGGAGCTGTTTTTT. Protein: CASTLLGGGTGELFF.

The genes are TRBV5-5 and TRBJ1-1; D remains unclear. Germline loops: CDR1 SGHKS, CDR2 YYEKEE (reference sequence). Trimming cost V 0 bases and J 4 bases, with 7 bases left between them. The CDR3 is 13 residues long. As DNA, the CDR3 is TGTGCCAGCAGCTTGGTACCCGGCACTGAAGCTTTCTTT. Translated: CASSLVPGTEAFF.

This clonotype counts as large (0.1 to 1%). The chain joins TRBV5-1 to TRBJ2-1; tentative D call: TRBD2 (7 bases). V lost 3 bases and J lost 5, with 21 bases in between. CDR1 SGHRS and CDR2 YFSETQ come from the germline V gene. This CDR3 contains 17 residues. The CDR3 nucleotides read TGCGCCAGCAGCTGCGGCTGCGGGGGCCGCGGGAACAATGAGCAGTTCTTC. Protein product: CASSCGCGGRGNNEQFF.

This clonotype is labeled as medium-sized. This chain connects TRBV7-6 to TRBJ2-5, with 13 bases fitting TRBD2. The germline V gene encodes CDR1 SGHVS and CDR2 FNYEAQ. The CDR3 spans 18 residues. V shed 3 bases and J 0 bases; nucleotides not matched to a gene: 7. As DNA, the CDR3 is TGTGCCAGCAGCTTTACTAGCGGGGGGGCTGCGTACCAAGAGACCCAGTACTTC. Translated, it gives CASSFTSGGAAYQETQYF.

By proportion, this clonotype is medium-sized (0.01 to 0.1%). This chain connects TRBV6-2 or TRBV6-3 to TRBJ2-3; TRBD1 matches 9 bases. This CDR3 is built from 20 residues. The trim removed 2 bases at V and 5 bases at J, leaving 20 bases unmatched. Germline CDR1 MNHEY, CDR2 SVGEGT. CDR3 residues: CASSYRDRADGGQAGDTQYF. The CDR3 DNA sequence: TGTGCCAGCAGTTACAGGGACAGGGCGGATGGCGGGCAAGCAGGAGATACGCAGTATTTT.

In DNA, the CDR3 is TGTGCCAGCAGCCTCAGGGGGCCATGGAGCAATGAGCAGTTCTTC. This encodes CASSLRGPWSNEQFF. This chain uses TRBV7-3 with TRBJ2-1; 8 positions match TRBD1. The CDR3 has 15 residues. The ends lost 5 bases at V and 6 bases at J; junction bases unmatched: 9. Germline-derived CDR1 and CDR2 are SGHTA and FQGTGA.

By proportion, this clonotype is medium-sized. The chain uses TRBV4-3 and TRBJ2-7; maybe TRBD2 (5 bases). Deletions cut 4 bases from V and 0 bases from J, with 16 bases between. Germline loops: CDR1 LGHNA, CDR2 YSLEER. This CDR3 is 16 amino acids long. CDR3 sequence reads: CASSRCAGSSSYEQYF. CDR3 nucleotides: TGCGCCAGCAGCCGCTGCGCGGGCTCGAGCTCCTACGAGCAGTACTTC.

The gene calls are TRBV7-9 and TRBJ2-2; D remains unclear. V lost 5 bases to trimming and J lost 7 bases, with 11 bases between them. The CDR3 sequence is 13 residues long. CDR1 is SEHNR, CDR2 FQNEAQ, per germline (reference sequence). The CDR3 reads CASSLSKSGELFF. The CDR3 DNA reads TGTGCCAGCAGCCTCAGCAAGAGCGGGGAGCTGTTTTTT. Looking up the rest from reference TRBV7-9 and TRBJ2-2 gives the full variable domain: DTGVSQNPRHKITKRGQNVTFRCDPISEHNRLYWYRQTLGQGPEFLTYFQNEAQLEKSRLLSDRFSAERPKGSFSTLEIQRTEQGDSAMYLCASSLSKSGELFFGEGSRLTVL.

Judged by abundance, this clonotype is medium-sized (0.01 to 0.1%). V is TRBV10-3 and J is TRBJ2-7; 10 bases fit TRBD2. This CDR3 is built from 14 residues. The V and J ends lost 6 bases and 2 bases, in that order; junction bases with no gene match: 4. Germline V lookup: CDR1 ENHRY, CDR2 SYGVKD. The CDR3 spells CAISRLAGPYEQYF. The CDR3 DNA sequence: TGTGCCATCAGCCGACTAGCGGGTCCCTACGAGCAGTACTTC.

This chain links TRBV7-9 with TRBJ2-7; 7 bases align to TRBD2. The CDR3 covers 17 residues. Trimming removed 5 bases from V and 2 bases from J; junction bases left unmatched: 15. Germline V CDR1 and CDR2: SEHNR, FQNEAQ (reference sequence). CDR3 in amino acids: CASSPPSAGLRPYEQYF. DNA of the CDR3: TGTGCCAGCAGCCCCCCCTCGGCGGGACTAAGACCCTACGAGCAGTACTTC.

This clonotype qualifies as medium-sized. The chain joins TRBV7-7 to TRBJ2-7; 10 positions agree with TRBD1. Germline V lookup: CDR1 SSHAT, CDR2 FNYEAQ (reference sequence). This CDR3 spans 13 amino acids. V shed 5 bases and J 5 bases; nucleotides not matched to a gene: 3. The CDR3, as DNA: TGTGCCAGCAGCCCGGACAGGGGGGACGAGCAGTACTTC. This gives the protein CASSPDRGDEQYF.

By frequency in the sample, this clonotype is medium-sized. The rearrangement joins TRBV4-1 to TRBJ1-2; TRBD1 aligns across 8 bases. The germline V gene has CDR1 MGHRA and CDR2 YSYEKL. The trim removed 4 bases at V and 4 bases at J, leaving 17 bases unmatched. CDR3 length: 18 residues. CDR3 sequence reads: CASSREGQGCGSSYGYTF. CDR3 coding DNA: TGCGCCAGCAGCCGGGAAGGACAGGGTTGCGGATCGAGCTATGGCTACACCTTC.

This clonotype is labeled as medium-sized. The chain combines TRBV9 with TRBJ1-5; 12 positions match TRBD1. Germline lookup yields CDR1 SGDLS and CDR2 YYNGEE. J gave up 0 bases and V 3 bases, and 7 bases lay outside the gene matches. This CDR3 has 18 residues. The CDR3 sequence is CASSAWDRGPYSNQPQHF. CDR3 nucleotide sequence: TGTGCCAGCAGCGCATGGGACAGGGGGCCCTATAGCAATCAGCCCCAGCATTTT.

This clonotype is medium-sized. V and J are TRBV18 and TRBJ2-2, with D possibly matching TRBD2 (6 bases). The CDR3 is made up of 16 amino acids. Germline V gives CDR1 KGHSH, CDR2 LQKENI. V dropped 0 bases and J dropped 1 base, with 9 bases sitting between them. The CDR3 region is CASSPPGLRNTGELFF. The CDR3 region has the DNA TGTGCCAGCTCACCACCGGGACTGCGGAACACCGGGGAGCTGTTTTTT.

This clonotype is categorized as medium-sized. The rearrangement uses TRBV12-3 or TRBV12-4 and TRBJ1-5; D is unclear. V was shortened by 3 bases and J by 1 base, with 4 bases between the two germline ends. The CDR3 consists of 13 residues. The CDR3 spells CASSFDSNQPQHF. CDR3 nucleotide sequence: TGTGCCAGCAGTTTCGACAGCAATCAGCCCCAGCATTTT.

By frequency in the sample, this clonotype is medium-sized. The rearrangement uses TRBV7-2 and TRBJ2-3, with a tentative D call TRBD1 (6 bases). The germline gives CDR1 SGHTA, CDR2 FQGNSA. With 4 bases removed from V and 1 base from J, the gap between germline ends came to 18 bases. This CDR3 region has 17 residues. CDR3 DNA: TGTGCCAGCAGCTGGACAGAGAGGGGTACGGGCACAGATACGCAGTATTTT. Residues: CASSWTERGTGTDTQYF.